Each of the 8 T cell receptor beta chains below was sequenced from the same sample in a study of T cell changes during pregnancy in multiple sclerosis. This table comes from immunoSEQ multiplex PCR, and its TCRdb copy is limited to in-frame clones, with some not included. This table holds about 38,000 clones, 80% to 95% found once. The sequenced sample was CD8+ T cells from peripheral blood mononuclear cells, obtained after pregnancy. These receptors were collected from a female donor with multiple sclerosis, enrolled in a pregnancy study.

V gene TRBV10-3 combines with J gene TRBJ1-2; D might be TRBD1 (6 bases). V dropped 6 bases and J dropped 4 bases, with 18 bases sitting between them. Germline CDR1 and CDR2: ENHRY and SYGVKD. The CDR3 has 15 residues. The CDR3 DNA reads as TGTGCCATCAGATCCGGGACACCGACAGGCTATGGCTACACCTTC. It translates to CAIRSGTPTGYGYTF.

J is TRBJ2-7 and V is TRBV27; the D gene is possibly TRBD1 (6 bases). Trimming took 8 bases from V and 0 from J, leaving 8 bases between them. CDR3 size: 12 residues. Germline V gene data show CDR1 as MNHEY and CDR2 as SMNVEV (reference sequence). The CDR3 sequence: CASGQSSYEQYF. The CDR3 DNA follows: TGTGCCAGCGGACAGAGCTCCTACGAGCAGTACTTC.

Here the CDR3 DNA reads TGTGCCAGCAGCTTACTTCGGGGAACAACTAATGAAAAACTGTTTTTT. Protein: CASSLLRGTTNEKLFF. The rearrangement links TRBV7-9 to TRBJ1-4; D is uncertain. Trimming pared 2 bases from V and 0 bases from J, leaving 10 bases between. The length of the CDR3 is 16 residues. Germline V gives CDR1 SEHNR, CDR2 FQNEAQ (reference sequence).

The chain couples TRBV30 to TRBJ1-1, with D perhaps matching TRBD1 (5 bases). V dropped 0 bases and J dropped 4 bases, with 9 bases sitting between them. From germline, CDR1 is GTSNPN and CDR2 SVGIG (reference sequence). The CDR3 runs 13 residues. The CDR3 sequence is CAWSVGRGTEAFF. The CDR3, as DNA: TGTGCCTGGAGTGTAGGTAGGGGCACTGAAGCTTTCTTT.

CDR3 in amino acids: CASPSGTGKGYTF. The CDR3 DNA reads as TGTGCCAGTCCTTCCGGGACAGGGAAAGGCTACACCTTC. J is TRBJ1-2 and V is TRBV2, with 9 positions matching TRBD1. Germline V gene lookup returns CDR1 SNHLY and CDR2 FYNNEI. This CDR3 has 13 residues. V dropped 9 bases and J dropped 8; count of bases not matched to a gene: 10.

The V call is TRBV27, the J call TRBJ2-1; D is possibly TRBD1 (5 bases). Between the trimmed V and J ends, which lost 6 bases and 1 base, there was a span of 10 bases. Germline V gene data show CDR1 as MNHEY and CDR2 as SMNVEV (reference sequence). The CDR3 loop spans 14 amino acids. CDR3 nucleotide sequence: TGTGCCAGCAGACAGGCCGCTTCCTACAATGAGCAGTTCTTC. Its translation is CASRQAASYNEQFF.

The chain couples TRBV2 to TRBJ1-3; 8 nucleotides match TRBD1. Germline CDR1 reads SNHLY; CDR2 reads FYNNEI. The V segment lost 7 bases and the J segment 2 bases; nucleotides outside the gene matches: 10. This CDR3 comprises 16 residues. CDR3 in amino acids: CASIPDRGRPGNTIYF. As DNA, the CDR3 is TGTGCCAGCATTCCCGACAGGGGCCGCCCTGGAAACACCATATATTTT.

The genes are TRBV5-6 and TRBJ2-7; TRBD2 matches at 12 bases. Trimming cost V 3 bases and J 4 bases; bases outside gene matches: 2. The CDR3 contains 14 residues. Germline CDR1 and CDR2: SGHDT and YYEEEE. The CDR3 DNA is TGTGCCAGCAGCTCGGGACTAGCGGGTTACGAGCAGTACTTC. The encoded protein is CASSSGLAGYEQYF.